This T cell receptor beta chain originates from a study of cytomegalovirus exposure and HLA in healthy donors (TCRdb year 2017). Some background on the complete study: An earlier analysis of 587 of the donors reported 276 Gb of sequence data and some 110 million unique TCR beta sequences obtained from approximately 180 million T cells. Besides the first cohort of 500 to 700 subjects, a separate validation cohort made up of 90 to 150 different subjects was used. Typing coverage varied by locus: roughly 620-640 donors for A, B, C, DRB1 and DQB1; roughly 510 for DQA1; nearly 610 for DPA1; around 490 for DPB1. A handful of DR-DQ haplotypes were handled as single units for association and clustering because linkage in the cohort was strong. Every repertoire in the discovery cohort had been generated on one and the same sequencing platform. Of the roughly 400 genotyped donors, about 80% fell in the genetic ancestry cluster associated with self-reported Caucasian donors. Alongside the repertoire data, information on donor age, sex, ethnicity and CMV serostatus was compiled. A later genetic analysis used genome-wide SNP genotypes for about 55% of the 666 donors, treating that subset as a discovery cohort. Among 300 to 450 genotyped donors of the cohort, an average of approximately 230,000 unique TCR beta nucleotide sequences were sequenced per donor, around 20% of them non-productive. The study aimed to test whether cataloging public T cell receptors could reveal signatures of past pathogen exposure. The study used immunosequencing to profile the T cell repertoires of under 700 subjects and linked those repertoires to cytomegalovirus serostatus. To study patterns of TCR occurrence, a later analysis re-analyzed previously published TCR beta repertoires from 500 to 850 donors and added high-resolution HLA genotyping. An early release that covered more than 550 HLA-typed donors contained around 300 gigabases of sequencing data and tens of millions of unique TCR sequences. The later analysis used no new phenotypic data to find candidate immune exposures, relying instead on TCR beta sequences and their occurrence across donors. An earlier analysis of several hundred of the donors used high-throughput TCR beta sequencing to judge whether each TCR beta V gene segment behaved as functional or pseudogenic. The study combined high-throughput TCR immunosequencing, statistical association of individual TCRs with disease status, and machine learning to predict cytomegalovirus infection status. HLA typing included class I and class II loci at four-digit resolution.

Beyond this particular receptor, the publication reports: The study listed 164 TCR beta chains as associated with cytomegalovirus. Most CMV-associated TCR beta chains appeared to be HLA-restricted in a later analysis, and the HLA associations seemed to be driven largely by CMV exposure. Compared with the 666-donor mean, donors in an Asian-associated ancestry cluster had fewer N-insertions in productive TCRs, according to a later genetic analysis. A further reported finding was that TCR beta sequences accurately predicted the HLA-A and HLA-B alleles for most subjects in the first cohort. CMV serostatus was the only immune exposure information available for the cohort. A later analysis reported that several top co-occurrence clusters appeared linked to parvovirus B19, influenza, CMV and Epstein-Barr virus. A later analysis found that TCR association rates varied across HLA loci, with DRB1 alleles showing the most associated TCRs and HLA-C alleles the fewest. In an earlier analysis of about 540 of the donors, most TCR beta V segments were observed in productive rearrangements about 87% or about 30% of the time, broadly matching IMGT annotations. Cytomegalovirus status was reported to be diagnosed by the classifier with high specificity and sensitivity in both the original and validation cohorts. Roughly 17 rarely observed V segments, including chromosome 9 orphons, were excluded from the earlier analysis of approximately 500 of the donors because counts were too low. In a later analysis, HLA-associated TCR beta chains showed more clonal expansion and lower generation probabilities than non-associated chains that were equally common. Across donors, most TCR sequences were observed very rarely, whereas some public TCRs were present in many individuals. When HLA alleles, especially DR and DQ, strongly co-occurred, attributing TCR associations to individual alleles was difficult. A later genetic analysis associated a missense DCLRE1C variant with V-gene and J-gene trimming of TCR beta chains, and an independent cohort replicated the association. The authors suggested that the approach could potentially be extended to other disease states and immunological phenotypes. Only TCR beta chains were sequenced in this cohort, and the absence of alpha or paired-chain data limited detectable features. Because some donors lacked HLA typing at each locus, the association tests relied only on the typed subset. In a later analysis, 16,951 TCR beta sequences were associated with specific HLA alleles at a false discovery rate of 0.05. A cluster of highly shared sequence variants was judged likely to represent a technical artifact of the sequencing pipeline. Correlated functional status among segregating V segments might reflect linkage disequilibrium, but an unknown experimental factor could not be ruled out. In vitro tests confirmed that a few of the cytomegalovirus-associated TCR beta chains recognize cytomegalovirus antigens. The 87-base-pair reads could not distinguish some IMGT-functional V segments, including TRBV6-2 and TRBV6-3, so those segments were excluded. Sequencing depth was assumed to be roughly uniform across donors in the presence/absence analyses, though that assumption may not hold.

This clone was recorded a few times. The clone's antigen remains unknown. Base quality data are lacking; no much larger clone is found one base away. The cohort comprised more than 550 healthy bone marrow donors. Cohort members were all nominally healthy when sampled, although unrecorded immune exposures were likely present. The donor tested CMV seronegative, placing the donor among the 350 to 400 seronegative members of the cohort. A peripheral blood sample was collected from each donor, and TCR beta sequencing was performed on peripheral blood mononuclear cells. Genomic DNA extraction from the blood cell samples was performed with the Qiagen DNeasy Blood Extraction Kit. The library was generated by the immunoSEQ multiplex PCR assay. For the multiplex PCR, a mixture combining 60 forward primers for TCR Vbeta segments and 13 reverse primers for TCR Jbeta segments was used. Amplification of the CDR3 region of rearranged TCR beta genes was performed with a multiplex PCR assay on genomic DNA. On the Illumina HiSeq System, the amplified TCR beta libraries were sequenced as 87-base-pair reads. Per the authors' processing: Across the 500 to 850 repertoires, a later analysis counted some 80 million unique TCR beta chains, 9.5 million to 13 million of which were shared by at least two donors. Raw reads were error-corrected and collapsed into unique sequences by a nearest-neighbor algorithm in which closely related sequences were merged to remove PCR and sequencing errors. To assign V, D and J gene segments, CDR3 sequences were aligned to IMGT reference sequences. Each retained sequence needed at least a six-nucleotide match to both a V gene segment and a J gene segment. A rearrangement counted as productive if the CDR3 had no stop codons and remained in frame with V and J, and every other rearrangement counted as non-productive. Following IMGT convention, CDR3 was defined as the stretch from the second conserved V-encoded cysteine up to the conserved J-encoded phenylalanine. In an earlier analysis of 550 to 650 of the donors, sequences lacking an unambiguous match to a single V gene segment were excluded. In an earlier analysis of a few hundred of the donors, a V segment was called functional when productive rearrangements were above 56.7%, and segregating when the standard deviation between donors exceeded 5%. To diagnose cytomegalovirus status from the catalog of TCR beta chain sequences, a statistical classification framework was built. In a later analysis, TCR nucleotide sequences were compared against IMGT/GENE-DB human TR gene sequences so that V and J genes could be assigned. The TCRdist pipeline was used in a later analysis to assign CDR3 sequences and most-parsimonious VDJ recombination scenarios. In a later analysis, each TCR beta chain was defined by its CDR3 amino acid sequence together with its V-gene family, and reads without a unique V-gene family were excluded. To address suspected cross-contamination and a sequencing artifact, a later analysis removed around 590 highly shared, low-generation-probability nucleotide sequences. A later analysis calculated a clonal expansion index for each public chain from normalized within-repertoire ranks of inferred template counts. In a later analysis, generation probabilities were computed using a VDJ recombination model fitted to out-of-frame rearrangements, and the results were checked against IGoR. A later analysis scored TCR-TCR, TCR-HLA and TCR-CMV co-occurrence with hypergeometric tests, applying a repertoire-size bias correction to TCR pairs. False discovery rates were estimated in a later analysis by permuting HLA or CMV assignments 20 times. A later analysis grouped co-occurring TCRs with DBSCAN, adding TCRdist sequence similarity when clustering within HLA-allele-positive subsets. Repertoires with fewer than 30,000 or more than 120,000 public chains, plus five repertoires with anomalous nucleotide sharing, were excluded from co-occurrence clustering. The immuneACCESS repertoire file appears here via TCRdb, limited to in-frame rearrangements. These files lack a portion of the clones; in checked studies, under half of the deficit traces to unresolved V genes, and the cause of the others is not known. V and J calls and clone size are those listed in that table; D and trimming were worked out from the DNA. This sample has 93,000 or so clones in its table, and around 66% of those were observed once. The biggest ten clones account for around 3.5% of the sample.

The germline V gene provides CDR1 SGHDT and CDR2 YYEEEE. The CDR3 starts with the cysteine, ends with the phenylalanine, and has 16 residues. Just the 48-base CDR3 DNA is kept, in frame starting at base 1. At the junction V is shortened by 0 bases and J by 0 bases, with 13 bases in between. The TCR originated in a woman between 50 and 59 years old in good health and CMV-seronegative. The chain joins TRBV5-6 to TRBJ2-7; the D gene remains uncertain. The sequenced sample consisted of PBMCs. The bases are TGTGCCAGCAGCTTGGGGGCTGCGACCCTCTCCTACGAGCAGTACTTC. Its translation is CASSLGAATLSYEQYF.